The clone carrying this TCR beta chain was seen a few times. The sample carries other DNA sequences with the same CDR3. This table comes from immunoSEQ multiplex PCR, and its TCRdb copy is limited to in-frame clones, with some not included. The sample has fewer than 250,000 clones, around 90% seen once. This CDR3 comprises 12 residues. V was trimmed by 2 bases and J by 1 base, leaving 2 bases between them. The data originate from a study of blood T cell repertoires in COVID-19. The specimen was PBMCs or T cells enriched from blood (not recorded which). The receptor was isolated from a woman in her 30s with acute COVID-19. The V call is TRBV12-3 or TRBV12-4, the J call TRBJ1-2; no firm D call. CDR3 region: CASSLRNYGYTF. The CDR3, as DNA: TGTGCCAGCAGTTTACGTAACTATGGCTACACCTTC.